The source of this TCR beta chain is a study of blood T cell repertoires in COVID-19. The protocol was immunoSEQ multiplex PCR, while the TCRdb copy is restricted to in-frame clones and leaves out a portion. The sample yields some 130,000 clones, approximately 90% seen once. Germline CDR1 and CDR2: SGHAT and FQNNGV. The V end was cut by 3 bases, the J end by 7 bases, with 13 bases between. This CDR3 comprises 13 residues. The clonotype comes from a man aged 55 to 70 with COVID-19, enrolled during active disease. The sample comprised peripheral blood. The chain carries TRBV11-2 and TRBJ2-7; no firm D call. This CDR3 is CASSLQALSEQYF. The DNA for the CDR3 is TGTGCCAGCAGCTTGCAAGCCCTAAGTGAGCAGTACTTC.